This TCR beta chain stems from a study of blood T cells in healthy people across ages. Sample-barcoded 5' priming and a J-beta primer mix drove a second PCR of roughly 7 to 11 cycles. TCRdb itself ran the 5' RACE reads through MiXCR, one entry per CDR3 protein. The data hold about 730,000 distinct CDR3 sequences, with around 46% observed a single time. In germline, CDR1 is SQVTM, CDR2 ANQGSEA. This CDR3 comprises 12 residues. Sequencing input: blood. The chain has TRBV29-1 and TRBJ2-7, with D uncertain. This clonotype was sampled from a woman in her sixties or seventies in good health. CDR3 in amino acids: CSYSLGYYEQYF. DNA for the CDR3: TGCAGTTACTCACTGGGGTACTACGAGCAGTACTTC.